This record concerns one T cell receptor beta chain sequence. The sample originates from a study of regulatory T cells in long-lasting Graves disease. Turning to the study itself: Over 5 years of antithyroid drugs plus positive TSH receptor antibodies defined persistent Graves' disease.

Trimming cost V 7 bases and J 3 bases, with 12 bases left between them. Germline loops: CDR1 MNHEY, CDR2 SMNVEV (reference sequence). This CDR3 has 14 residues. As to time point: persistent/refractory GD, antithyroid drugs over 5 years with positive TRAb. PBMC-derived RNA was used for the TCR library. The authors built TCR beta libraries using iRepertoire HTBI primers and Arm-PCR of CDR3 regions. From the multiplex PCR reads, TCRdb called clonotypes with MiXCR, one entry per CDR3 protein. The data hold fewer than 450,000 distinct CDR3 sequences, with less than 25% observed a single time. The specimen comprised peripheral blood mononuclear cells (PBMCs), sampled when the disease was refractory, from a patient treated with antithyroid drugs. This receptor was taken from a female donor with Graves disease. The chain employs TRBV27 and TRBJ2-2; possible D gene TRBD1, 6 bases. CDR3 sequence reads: CASTSTGYTGELFF. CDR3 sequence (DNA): TGTGCCAGCACCTCTACAGGGTACACCGGGGAGCTGTTTTTT.